This section outlines one T cell receptor beta chain sequence together with its context. The CDR3 spans 16 residues. Germline V CDR1 and CDR2: MGHRA, YSYEKL. Trimming removed 6 bases from V and 1 base from J, with 18 bases in between. This record comes from a study of human T cells and chemical hapten exposure. Study-wide context: Application of 0.01% DPC to the upper back was done by patch test, with a reading at 6 days.

Time point in this sample: patch test 2, 6 weeks after DPC sensitization. Indicated treatment: therapeutic diphenylcyclopropenone sensitization with weekly scalp DPC. Unique molecular identifiers were attached to individual cDNA molecules during library preparation. TCRdb passed the RACE reads through MiXCR, listing each CDR3 protein once. The sample yields roughly 94,000 distinct CDR3 sequences, about 9.6% seen once. The starting material was whole blood, obtained in connection with sensitization to the hapten diphenylcyclopropenone (DPC). This receptor was identified in a woman aged 40-49 years with alopecia areata. Some clones in this sample may be carry-over from other donors' samples. The rearrangement joins TRBV4-1 to TRBJ2-5; a weak D match, TRBD1 (6 bases). This CDR3 reads CASRKEGGRRQETQYF. The CDR3 DNA reads TGCGCCAGCAGAAAAGAAGGGGGAAGGCGCCAAGAGACCCAGTACTTC.